This paragraph covers one T cell receptor (beta chain) sequence. What it binds is not known. Germline V gives CDR1 WSHSY, CDR2 SAAADI. The CDR3 has 15 residues. J was trimmed by 4 bases and V by 4 bases; bases with no gene match: 5. The sample is drawn from a study of cytomegalovirus exposure and HLA in healthy donors. General study results and limits: Analysis was carried out at a later point, and it linked a missense DCLRE1C variant to TCR beta V- and J-gene trimming. Cytomegalovirus association was listed for about 160 TCR beta chains.

It was with 60 Vbeta and 13 Jbeta primers that the PCR ran. Assay: immunoSEQ multiplex PCR; the TCRdb copy retains only in-frame clones and omits some. In the table there are tens of thousands of clones, 65% to 85% of which are singletons. The TCR was taken from a man aged 25-45 years in good health and CMV-seronegative. Material: PBMCs. The genes are TRBV10-2 and TRBJ2-2; TRBD1 matches 8 bases. CDR3 nucleotide sequence: TGCGCCAGCAGTGGGACAGGGAAGGGCACCGGGGAGCTGTTTTTT. This encodes CASSGTGKGTGELFF.